This record covers a single TCR beta chain. The data belong to a study of blood T cell repertoires in COVID-19. Whole-study context: Acute-phase and convalescent COVID-19 samples originated in the United States, Italy and Spain. PBMCs, B-cell-depleted T cells, or T cells were the source of the cDNA or gDNA that made up the material.

The CDR3 length is 12 residues. V lost 1 base and J 8 bases, leaving 7 bases between the germline ends. Per germline, CDR1 SGHKS and CDR2 YYEKEE (reference sequence). Original analysis: Quantification of nucleated cells was approximated via reference gene primer amplification. Sequencing was performed with immunoSEQ multiplex PCR; in TCRdb, only in-frame clones are kept and a portion is missing. D and trimming come from the DNA, and the V and J calls and clone size come from that table. The sample yields around 80,000 clones, 70% to 75% seen once. The clonotype comes from a man in his fifties or sixties with active or convalescent COVID-19. V is TRBV5-5 and J is TRBJ2-1, with TRBD1 as a possible D gene (5 bases). Sequencing input: peripheral blood. CDR3 loop: CASSLIGDEQFF. The CDR3 nucleotides are TGTGCCAGCAGCTTGATAGGGGATGAGCAGTTCTTC.